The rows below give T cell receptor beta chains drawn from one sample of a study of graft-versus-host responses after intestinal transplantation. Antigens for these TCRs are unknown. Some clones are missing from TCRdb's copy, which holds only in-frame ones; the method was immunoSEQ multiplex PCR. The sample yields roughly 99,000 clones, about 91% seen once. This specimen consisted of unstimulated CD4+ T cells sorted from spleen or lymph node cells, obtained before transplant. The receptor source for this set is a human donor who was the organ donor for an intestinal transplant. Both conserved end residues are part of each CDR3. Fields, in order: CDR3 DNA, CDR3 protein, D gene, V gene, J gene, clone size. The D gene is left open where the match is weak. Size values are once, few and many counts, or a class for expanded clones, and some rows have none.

TGCGCCAGCAGTCCTCCCCGGCGGACTGTTGGAGGGGGCACAGATACGCAGTATTTT	CASSPPRRTVGGGTDTQYF	.	TRBV23-1	TRBJ2-3	.
TGCGCCAGCAGTGAGTCTGGGAAGGCCGGGGAGCTGTTTTTT	CASSESGKAGELFF	.	TRBV10-1	TRBJ2-2	.
TGTGCCAGTAGTCCGGAATATTCCGATGAGCAGTTCTTC	CASSPEYSDEQFF	.	TRBV19	TRBJ2-1	.
TGTGCCAGCAGCCTCTTCGGAAGCGGATCCCAAGAGACCCAGTACTTC	CASSLFGSGSQETQYF	.	TRBV7-9	TRBJ2-5	.
TGTGCCAGCAGCGCCCACGGTGGAAACACCATATATTTT	CASSAHGGNTIYF	.	TRBV5-6	TRBJ1-3	few
TGCGCCAGCAGCCCCCGGGCCACGGGTTCACCCCTCCACTTT	CASSPRATGSPLHF	.	TRBV4-1	TRBJ1-6	.
TGTGCCAGCAGCTTATCGGTCGGGCAGTACTTC	CASSLSVGQYF	.	TRBV7-8	TRBJ2-7	.
TGTGCCAGCAGCTTAAAGGGCCGAGGGACGCAGTATTTT	CASSLKGRGTQYF	.	TRBV7-3	TRBJ2-3	.
TGTGCCAGCAGCCCCATAGGACACAGGTCGAGAGAGACCCAGTACTTC	CASSPIGHRSRETQYF	.	TRBV11-3	TRBJ2-5	.
TGTGCCAGCAGCCCGAGACCCGCGGGTGAGCAGTTCTTC	CASSPRPAGEQFF	.	TRBV9	TRBJ2-1	.
TGTGCCAGCAGTGAAGAGATGAACACTGAAGCTTTCTTT	CASSEEMNTEAFF	.	TRBV2	TRBJ1-1	few
TGTGCCAGCAGCTTGGACGGGGATCAGCCCCAGCATTTT	CASSLDGDQPQHF	.	TRBV5-4	TRBJ1-5	.
TGTGCCAGCAGGCGGACAGGGTCTCAAGACGAGCAGTACTTC	CASRRTGSQDEQYF	TRBD1	TRBV6-5	TRBJ2-7	.
TGTGCCAGCAGTTACTCCCCAGGGAGGACTGGAAACACCATATATTTT	CASSYSPGRTGNTIYF	.	TRBV6-5	TRBJ1-3	.
TGCGCCAGCAGTGAGTCCGGCGGTTGGCCTGAAGCTTTCTTT	CASSESGGWPEAFF	.	TRBV10-1	TRBJ1-1	.
TGTGCCAGCAGGGGAACCTATCAAGTAAAAACGCCCCAGCATTTT	CASRGTYQVKTPQHF	.	TRBV6-1	TRBJ1-5	once
TGTGCCATCAGCGACGGCCGATATAGCAATCAGCCCCAGCATTTT	CAISDGRYSNQPQHF	.	TRBV10-3	TRBJ1-5	.
TGTGCCAGCAGTGGGACAAATTCGTACCAAGAGACCCAGTACTTC	CASSGTNSYQETQYF	.	TRBV6-1	TRBJ2-5	.
TGTGCCAGCAGCGCCCTGGGACAGGGTAAGGAGACCCAGTACTTC	CASSALGQGKETQYF	TRBD1	TRBV5-5	TRBJ2-5	.
TGTGCCAGCAGCAAAGTCGGAAGGAACAAAGTCCAAGAGACCCAGTACTTC	CASSKVGRNKVQETQYF	.	TRBV21-1	TRBJ2-5	.
TGTGCCAGCAGCTTATCCCTACGGCTAGGTGAGCAGTTCTTC	CASSLSLRLGEQFF	.	TRBV13	TRBJ2-1	.
TGTGCCAGCAGCCGAAGTTCTGGCACTGAAGCTTTCTTT	CASSRSSGTEAFF	.	TRBV14	TRBJ1-1	few
TGTGCTAGTGGTATAACAACAGATACGCAGTATTTT	CASGITTDTQYF	.	TRBV12-5	TRBJ2-3	.
TGTGCCAGCAGTTACTCGAGCGGAAGGACTGAAGCTTTCTTT	CASSYSSGRTEAFF	.	TRBV6-6	TRBJ1-1	.
TGTGCCAGCAGTTACAGCAACAATGAGCAGTTCTTC	CASSYSNNEQFF	.	TRBV6-5	TRBJ2-1	.
TGTGCCAGCAGCTTACAGGTGGCCACTGAAGCTTTCTTT	CASSLQVATEAFF	.	TRBV4-2	TRBJ1-1	.
TGTGCCAGCGAGGGAGGGCCTAGCACAGATACGCAGTATTTT	CASEGGPSTDTQYF	TRBD2	TRBV18	TRBJ2-3	.
TGTGCCAGTAGTGACGACAGGGGTACAGGGAGCTCCTACAATGAGCAGTTCTTC	CASSDDRGTGSSYNEQFF	TRBD1	TRBV19	TRBJ2-1	once
TGCGCCAGCAGCCAAGAATTCGGGAAACGAGATGGCTACACCTTC	CASSQEFGKRDGYTF	.	TRBV4-1	TRBJ1-2	.
TGTGCCAGCAGCCCCCGGTTGAACCAAGAGACCCAGTACTTC	CASSPRLNQETQYF	.	TRBV9	TRBJ2-5	.
TGTGCCTGGAGCTCCTTAGCGGGAGGGCCAGATACGCAGTATTTT	CAWSSLAGGPDTQYF	TRBD2	TRBV30	TRBJ2-3	.
TGTGCCAGCAAGCGGCAGCGGGAGATTGTTATGGAGCAGTACTTC	CASKRQREIVMEQYF	TRBD2	TRBV6-1	TRBJ2-7	once
TGTGCCAGCAGCCGGGACTATCTTTCCTACGAGCAGTACTTC	CASSRDYLSYEQYF	TRBD2	TRBV6-5	TRBJ2-7	.
TGTGCCAGTAGTCGTACCGGGACTCCACGTCAAGAGACCCAGTACTTC	CASSRTGTPRQETQYF	.	TRBV19	TRBJ2-5	.
TGTGCCAGCAGCGTTAACGGGGGATACGAGCAGTACTTC	CASSVNGGYEQYF	.	TRBV2	TRBJ2-7	.